The T cell receptor (beta chain) described here comes from a study of T-cell memory formation after mild COVID-19. The overall study: Clustering of TCRs was largely donor specific.

Trimming removed 8 bases at V and 12 bases at J, with 11 bases between. The CDR3 is made up of 8 amino acids. CDR1 DFQATT and CDR2 SNEGSKA come from the germline V gene (reference sequence). TCRdb recomputed calls from the 5' RACE reads with MiXCR, one row per CDR3 protein. The sample has 200,000 or so distinct CDR3 sequences, about a sixth seen once. V usage is TRBV20-1 and J usage is TRBJ2-7; the D call may be TRBD1 or TRBD2 (6 bases each). This sequence originates from an adult woman who had mild COVID-19 (a few samples of this study predate the infection). Cell type and time point are not known. The sample was PBMCs or a T cell subset sorted from them (not recorded which). CDR3 nucleotides: TGCAGTCCAAGGGGGGTGTACTTC. Translation gives CSPRGVYF.